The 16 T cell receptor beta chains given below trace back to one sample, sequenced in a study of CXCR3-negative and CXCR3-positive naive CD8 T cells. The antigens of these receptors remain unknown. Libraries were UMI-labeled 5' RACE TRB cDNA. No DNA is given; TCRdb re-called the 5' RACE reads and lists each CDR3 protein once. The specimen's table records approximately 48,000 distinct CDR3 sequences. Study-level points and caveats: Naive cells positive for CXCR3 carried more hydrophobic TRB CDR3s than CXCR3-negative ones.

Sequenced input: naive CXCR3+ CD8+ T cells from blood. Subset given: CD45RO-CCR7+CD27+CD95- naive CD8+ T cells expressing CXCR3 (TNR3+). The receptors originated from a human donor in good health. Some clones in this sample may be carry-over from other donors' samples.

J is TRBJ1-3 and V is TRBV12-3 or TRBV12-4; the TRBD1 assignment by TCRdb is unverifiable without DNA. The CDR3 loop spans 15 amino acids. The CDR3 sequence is CASSRPGGSGNTIYF.

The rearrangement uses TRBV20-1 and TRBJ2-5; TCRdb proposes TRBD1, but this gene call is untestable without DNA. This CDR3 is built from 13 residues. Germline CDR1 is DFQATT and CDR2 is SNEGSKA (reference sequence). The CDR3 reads CSATTGGKKTQYF.

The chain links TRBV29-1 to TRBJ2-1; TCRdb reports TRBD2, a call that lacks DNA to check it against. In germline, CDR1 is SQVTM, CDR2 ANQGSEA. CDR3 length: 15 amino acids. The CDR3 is CSVAYRAGTYNEQFF.

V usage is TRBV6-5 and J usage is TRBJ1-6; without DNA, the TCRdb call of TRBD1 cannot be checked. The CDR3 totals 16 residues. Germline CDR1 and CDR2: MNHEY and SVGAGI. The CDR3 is CASSLTGQGGNSPLHF.

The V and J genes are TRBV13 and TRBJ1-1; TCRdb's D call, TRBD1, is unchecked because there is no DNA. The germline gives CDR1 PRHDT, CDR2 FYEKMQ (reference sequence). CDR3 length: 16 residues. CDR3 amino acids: CASSSRQGPMNTEAFF.

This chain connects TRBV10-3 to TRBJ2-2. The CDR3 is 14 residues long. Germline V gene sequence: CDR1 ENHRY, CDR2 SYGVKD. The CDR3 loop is CAISDGSNTGELFF.

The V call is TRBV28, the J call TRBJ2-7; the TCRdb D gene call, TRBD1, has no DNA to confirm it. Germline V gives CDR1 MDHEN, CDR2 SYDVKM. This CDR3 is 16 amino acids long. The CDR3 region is CASSYRHRDQDYEQYF.

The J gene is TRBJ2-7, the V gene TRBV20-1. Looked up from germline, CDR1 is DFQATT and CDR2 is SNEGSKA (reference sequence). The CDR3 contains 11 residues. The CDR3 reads CSARTGYEQYF.

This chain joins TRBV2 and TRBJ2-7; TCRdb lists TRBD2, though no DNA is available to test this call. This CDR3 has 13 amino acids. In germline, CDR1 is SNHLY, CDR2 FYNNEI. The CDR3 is CASIRRDTYEQYF.

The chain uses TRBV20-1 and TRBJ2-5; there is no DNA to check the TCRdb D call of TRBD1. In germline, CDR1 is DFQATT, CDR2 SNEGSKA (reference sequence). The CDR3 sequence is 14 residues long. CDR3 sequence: CSARVVGGRETQYF.

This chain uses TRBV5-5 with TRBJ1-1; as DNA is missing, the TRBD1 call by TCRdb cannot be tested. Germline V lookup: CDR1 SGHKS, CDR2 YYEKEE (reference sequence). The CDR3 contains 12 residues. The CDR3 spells CASSLTGERAFF.

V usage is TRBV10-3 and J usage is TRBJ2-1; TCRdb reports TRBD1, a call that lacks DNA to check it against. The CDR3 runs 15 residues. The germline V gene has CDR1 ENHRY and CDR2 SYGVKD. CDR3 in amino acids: CAISESVRGPAGQFF.

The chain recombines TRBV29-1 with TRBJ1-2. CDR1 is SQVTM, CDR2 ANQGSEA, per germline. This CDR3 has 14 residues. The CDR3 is CSVETGTDNYGYTF.

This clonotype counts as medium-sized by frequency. The CDR3 sequence is CASSQEGLAGPVEQYF. V usage is TRBV4-2 and J usage is TRBJ2-7; without DNA, the TCRdb call of TRBD2 cannot be checked. Per the germline V gene, CDR1 is LGHNA and CDR2 is YNFKEQ. This CDR3 has 16 amino acids.

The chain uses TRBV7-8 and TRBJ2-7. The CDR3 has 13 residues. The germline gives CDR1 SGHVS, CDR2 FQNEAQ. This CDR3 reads CASSLGAGLEQYF.

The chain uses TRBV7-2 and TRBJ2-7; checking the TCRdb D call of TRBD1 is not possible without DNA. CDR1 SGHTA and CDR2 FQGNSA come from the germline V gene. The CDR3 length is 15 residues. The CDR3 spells CASSLEWTGLYEQYF.